The clone carrying this T cell receptor beta chain has a handful of counts. Its specificity is not known. This record belongs to a study of beta chain features in type 1 diabetes. Study background: Cell yields, gender and age were comparable in patients and healthy donors.

Every bit of the isolated RNA underwent reverse transcription, so sequencing read expressed TCRB transcripts. The assay was immunoSEQ multiplex PCR, and TCRdb's table has in-frame clones only and misses some. The table lists 900,000 or so clones, roughly a sixth of them singletons. The study's findings and limits: PCR, the amplification step, might favor shorter templates, equally in patients and controls.

The CDR3 extends over 15 amino acids. The junction had 9 bases not matched to a gene; V was cut back by 3 bases and J by 8 bases. CDR1 and CDR2 (germline): SGDLS, YYNGEE. Sequenced material: naive CD4+ T cells from blood. V usage is TRBV9 and J usage is TRBJ2-4; TRBD1 matches 9 bases. This receptor was taken from a woman younger than 35 in good health. The CDR3 loop is CASSAGTGLVDIQYF. As DNA, the CDR3 is TGTGCCAGCAGCGCGGGGACAGGGTTAGTCGACATTCAGTACTTC.